This T cell receptor beta chain came from a study of T cells in Graves' hyperthyroidism and ophthalmopathy. Thyroid ultrasound, orbital computed tomography, clinical symptoms, and serum thyroxine and TRAb underpinned diagnoses. This clonotype turned up a few times. What it binds is not known. Study-wide findings and caveats: The model predicted ophthalmopathy a median around seven months before onset. Most thyroid clonotypes expanded above 0.001 appeared in blood too.

RNA transcripts provided the source from which TCR beta CDR3 regions were amplified. During a first-round RT-PCR of the TCR CDR3, the HTBI primer set was used. Using its own MiXCR run on the multiplex PCR reads, TCRdb lists one record per CDR3 protein. The data hold roughly 570,000 distinct CDR3 sequences, with about a sixth observed a single time. Source material: blood. This TCR was recovered from a woman in her twenties or thirties with Graves' hyperthyroidism.

Here the CDR3 reads CASSQDRLPAGELFF. The CDR3 DNA sequence: TGTGCCAGCAGCCAAGATCGACTCCCTGCCGGGGAGCTGTTTTTT. The chain is built from TRBV3-1 and TRBJ2-2; unclear D gene. The CDR3 is made up of 15 amino acids. CDR1 and CDR2 from the germline V gene are LGHDT and YNNKEL (reference sequence). Trimming stripped 0 bases from V and 6 bases from J, with 11 bases between.